This T cell receptor (beta chain) was profiled in a study of blood T cell repertoires in COVID-19. Overall study context: Donors in the United States, Italy and Spain gave samples during acute or convalescent COVID-19. From T cells, B-cell-depleted T cells, or PBMCs came the material, which was cDNA or gDNA.

Clones were sequenced by immunoSEQ multiplex PCR, and TCRdb holds only the in-frame ones, with some missing. The sample yields about 73,000 clones, 83% seen once. Germline assignment: CDR1 LNHDA and CDR2 SQIVND (reference sequence). CDR3 size: 14 residues. V was clipped by 3 bases and J by 4 bases, with 12 bases between them. The sequencing sample was made of peripheral blood. This receptor was taken from a woman aged 60 to 75 with acute or convalescent COVID-19. The chain recombines TRBV19 with TRBJ1-2; D gene unclear. CDR3 DNA: TGTGCCAGTAGTATCGGAGGACGGGTCTATGGCTACACCTTC. As protein: CASSIGGRVYGYTF.